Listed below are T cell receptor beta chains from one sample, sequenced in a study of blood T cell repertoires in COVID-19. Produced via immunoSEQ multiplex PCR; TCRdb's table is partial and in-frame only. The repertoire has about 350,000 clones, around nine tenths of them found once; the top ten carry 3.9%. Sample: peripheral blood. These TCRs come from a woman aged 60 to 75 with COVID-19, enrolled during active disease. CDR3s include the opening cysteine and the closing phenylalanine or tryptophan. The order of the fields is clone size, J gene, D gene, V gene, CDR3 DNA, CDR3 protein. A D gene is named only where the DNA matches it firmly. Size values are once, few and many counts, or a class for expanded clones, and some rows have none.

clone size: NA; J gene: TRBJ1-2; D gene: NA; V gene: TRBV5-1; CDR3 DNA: TGCGCCAGCAGAGAGACAGTGGAAGGTGGCTACACCTTC; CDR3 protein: CASRETVEGGYTF
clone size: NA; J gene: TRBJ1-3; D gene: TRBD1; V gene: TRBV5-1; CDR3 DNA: TGCGCCAGCAGCCCCCGACAGGGGTCTGGAAACACCATATATTTT; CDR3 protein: CASSPRQGSGNTIYF
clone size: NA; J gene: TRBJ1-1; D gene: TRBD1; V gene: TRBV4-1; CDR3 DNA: TGCGCCAGCAGCCAAGATTCGAGGGGGCGTCTCACTGAAGCTTTCTTT; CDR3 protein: CASSQDSRGRLTEAFF
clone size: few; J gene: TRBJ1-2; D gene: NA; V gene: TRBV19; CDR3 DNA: TGTGCCAGTAGTATGGCGGCCTTCTATGGCTACACCTTC; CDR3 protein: CASSMAAFYGYTF
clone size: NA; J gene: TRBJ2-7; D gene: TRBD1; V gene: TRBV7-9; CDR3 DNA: TGTGCCAGCAGCTTAGGATTTACAGGGGACGACGAGCAGTACTTC; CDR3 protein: CASSLGFTGDDEQYF
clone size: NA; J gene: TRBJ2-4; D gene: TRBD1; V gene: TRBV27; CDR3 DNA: TGTGCCAGCAGCCATACCAGGGACAGAGGGGACATTCAGTACTTC; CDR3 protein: CASSHTRDRGDIQYF
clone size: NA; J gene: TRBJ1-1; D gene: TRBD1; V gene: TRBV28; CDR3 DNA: TGTGCCAGCAGCAATGGGGGGCAGGGGGCGAACACTGAAGCTTTCTTT; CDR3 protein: CASSNGGQGANTEAFF
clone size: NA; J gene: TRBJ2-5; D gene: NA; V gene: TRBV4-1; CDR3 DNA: TGCGCCAGCAGCCAACGGGCACGGGATAGGGAGACCCAGTACTTC; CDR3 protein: CASSQRARDRETQYF
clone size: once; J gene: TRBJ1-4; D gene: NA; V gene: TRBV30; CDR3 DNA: TGTGCCTGGAGTGGGGGCTTTAATGAAAAACTGTTTTTT; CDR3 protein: CAWSGGFNEKLFF
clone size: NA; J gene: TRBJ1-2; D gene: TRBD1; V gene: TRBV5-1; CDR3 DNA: TGCGCCAGCAATTCCGGGGCAGGGGGCTACTATGGCTACACCTTC; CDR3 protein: CASNSGAGGYYGYTF
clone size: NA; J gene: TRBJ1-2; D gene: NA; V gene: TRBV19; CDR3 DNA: TGTGCCAGTAGTATAGGAGGGTCCTATGGCTACACCTTC; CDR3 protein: CASSIGGSYGYTF
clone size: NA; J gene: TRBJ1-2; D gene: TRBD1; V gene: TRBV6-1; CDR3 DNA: TGTGCCAGCAGTGAGACAGGGAGTGGTGGCTACACCTTC; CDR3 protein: CASSETGSGGYTF
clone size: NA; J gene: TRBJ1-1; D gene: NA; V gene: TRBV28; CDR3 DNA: TGTGCCAGCAGTTTACTCCAGGGGACGACTGAAGCTTTCTTT; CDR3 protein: CASSLLQGTTEAFF
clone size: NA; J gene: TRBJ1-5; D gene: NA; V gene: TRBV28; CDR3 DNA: TGTGCCAGCAGTACCCCGGACGGGGGCAATCAGCCCCAGCATTTT; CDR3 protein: CASSTPDGGNQPQHF
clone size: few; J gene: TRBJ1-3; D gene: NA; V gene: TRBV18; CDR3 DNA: TGTGCCAGCTCACCAATCGGGACAAGTGGAAACACCATATATTTT; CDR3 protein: CASSPIGTSGNTIYF
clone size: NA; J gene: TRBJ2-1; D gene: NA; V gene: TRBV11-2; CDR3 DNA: TGTGCCAGCAGCTTAGTCGGAGGAGGGGTTCAGTTCTTC; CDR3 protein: CASSLVGGGVQFF
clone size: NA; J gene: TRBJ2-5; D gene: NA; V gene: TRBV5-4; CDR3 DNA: TGTGCCAGCAGCACCCAAACAGGGTTCGGAGAGACCCAGTACTTC; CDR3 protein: CASSTQTGFGETQYF
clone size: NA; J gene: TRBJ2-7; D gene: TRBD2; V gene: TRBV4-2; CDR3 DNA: TGTGCCAGCAGCCCTCCGGTCGTAGCGGGGACCTCCTACGAGCAGTACTTC; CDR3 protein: CASSPPVVAGTSYEQYF
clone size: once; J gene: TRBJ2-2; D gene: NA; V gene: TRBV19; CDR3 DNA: TGTGCCAGTAGTGCCGGCGGACAGACCGGGGAGCTGTTTTTT; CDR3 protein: CASSAGGQTGELFF
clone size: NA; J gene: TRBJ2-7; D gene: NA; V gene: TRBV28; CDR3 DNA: TGTGCCAGCAGTTTTAGGGGTAACGAGCAGTACTTC; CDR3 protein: CASSFRGNEQYF
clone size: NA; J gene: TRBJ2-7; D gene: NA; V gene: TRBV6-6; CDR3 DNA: TGTGCCAGCAGTTATTATGATCCCGCGAAGGAGCAGTACTTC; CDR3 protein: CASSYYDPAKEQYF
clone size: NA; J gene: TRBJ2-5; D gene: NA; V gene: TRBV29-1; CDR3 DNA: TGCAGCGTCGTAGAGTACCAAGAGACCCAGTACTTC; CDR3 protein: CSVVEYQETQYF
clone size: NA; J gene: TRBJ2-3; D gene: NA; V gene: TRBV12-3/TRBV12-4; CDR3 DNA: TGTGCCAGCAGTCCCGAGACAGATACGCAGTATTTT; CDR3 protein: CASSPETDTQYF
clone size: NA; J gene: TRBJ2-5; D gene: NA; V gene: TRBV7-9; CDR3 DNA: TGTGCCAGCAGCTTAGTCCGGGAGACCCAGTACTTC; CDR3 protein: CASSLVRETQYF
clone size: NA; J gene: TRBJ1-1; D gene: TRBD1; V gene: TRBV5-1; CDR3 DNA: TGCGCCAGCAGCCCTCCGAGAGGGACAGGGGTATCGAACACTGAAGCTTTCTTT; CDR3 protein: CASSPPRGTGVSNTEAFF
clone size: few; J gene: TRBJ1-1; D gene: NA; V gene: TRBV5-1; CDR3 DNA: TGCGCCAGCAGCTTGAACGTACAGGGCCCTGAAGCTTTCTTT; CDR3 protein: CASSLNVQGPEAFF
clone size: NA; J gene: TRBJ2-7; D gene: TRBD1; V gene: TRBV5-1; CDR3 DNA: TGCGCCAGCAGCCGGGGAGGGGACAGGGGAATCTACGAGCAGTACTTC; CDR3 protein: CASSRGGDRGIYEQYF
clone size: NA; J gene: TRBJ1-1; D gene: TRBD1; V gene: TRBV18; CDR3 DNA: TGTGCCAGCTCACGGGACAGCGGGGGCACTGAAGCTTTCTTT; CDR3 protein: CASSRDSGGTEAFF
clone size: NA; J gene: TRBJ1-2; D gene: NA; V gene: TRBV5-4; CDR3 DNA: TGTGCCAGCAGCTTGCCCTCTCGGGGAGGTGATGGCTACACCTTC; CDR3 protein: CASSLPSRGGDGYTF
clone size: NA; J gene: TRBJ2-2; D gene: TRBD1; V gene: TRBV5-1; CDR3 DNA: TGCGCCAGCAGCAGAGGGGGCAGCACCGGGGAGCTGTTTTTT; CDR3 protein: CASSRGGSTGELFF
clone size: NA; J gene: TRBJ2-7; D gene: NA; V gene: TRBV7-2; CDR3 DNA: TGTGCCAGCAGCTTAATGCAACTCCCCCTCTACGAGCAGTACTTC; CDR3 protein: CASSLMQLPLYEQYF
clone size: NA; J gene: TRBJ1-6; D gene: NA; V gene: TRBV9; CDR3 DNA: TGTGCCAGCAGCGTAGAGCGGTCCGGGGGGGAAGATTCACCCCTCCACTTT; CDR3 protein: CASSVERSGGEDSPLHF
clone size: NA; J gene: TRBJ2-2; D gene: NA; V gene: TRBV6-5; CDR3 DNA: TGTGCCAGCAGCAGACAGGACTTCACCGGGGAGCTGTTTTTT; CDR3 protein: CASSRQDFTGELFF
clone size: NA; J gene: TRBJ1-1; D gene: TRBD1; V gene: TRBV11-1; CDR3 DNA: TGTGCCAGCAGCTTAGAGGGACAGCGAGGCACTGAAGCTTTCTTT; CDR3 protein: CASSLEGQRGTEAFF
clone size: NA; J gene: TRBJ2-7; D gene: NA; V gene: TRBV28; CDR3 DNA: TGTGCCAGCACCTCAGGGGGAGGAGCCTACGAGCAGTACTTC; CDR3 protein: CASTSGGGAYEQYF
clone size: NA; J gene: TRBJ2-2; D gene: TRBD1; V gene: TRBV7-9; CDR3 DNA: TGTGCCAGCAGCCTGGGACAGGGGAACACCGGGGAGCTGTTTTTT; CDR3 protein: CASSLGQGNTGELFF
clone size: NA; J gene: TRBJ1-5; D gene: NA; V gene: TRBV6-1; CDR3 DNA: TGTGCCAGCAGTGAAGCGCTCTGGGCAGGTACCCAGCCCCAGCATTTT; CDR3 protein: CASSEALWAGTQPQHF
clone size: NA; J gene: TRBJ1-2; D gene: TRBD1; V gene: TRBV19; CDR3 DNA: TGTGCCAGTAGTATAGTCTGGACAGGGTCAGCCTACTATGGCTACACCTTC; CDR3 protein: CASSIVWTGSAYYGYTF
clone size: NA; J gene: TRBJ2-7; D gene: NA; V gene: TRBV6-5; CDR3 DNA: TGTGCCAGCAGTTATACAGGGAGAGCCTACGAGCAGTACTTC; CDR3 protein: CASSYTGRAYEQYF
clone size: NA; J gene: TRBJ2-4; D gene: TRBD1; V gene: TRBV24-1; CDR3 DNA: TGTGCCACCAGTGATACCGGGACAGGGTTAGCCAAAAACATTCAGTACTTC; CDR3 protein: CATSDTGTGLAKNIQYF
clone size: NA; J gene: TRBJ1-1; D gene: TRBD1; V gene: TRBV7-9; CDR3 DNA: TGTGCCAGCTCACGGGCTGGGACAGGAGGTGAAAGGGAAGCTTTCTTT; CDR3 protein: CASSRAGTGGEREAFF
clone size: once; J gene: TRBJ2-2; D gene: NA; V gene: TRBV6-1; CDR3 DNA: TGTGCCAGCAGTGAAGCCACAGGGACCGGGGAGCTGTTTTTT; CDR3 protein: CASSEATGTGELFF
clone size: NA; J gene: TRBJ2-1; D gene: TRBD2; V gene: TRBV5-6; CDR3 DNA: TGTGCCAGCAGCTTGGTTGGCGGGGGGGCCGTCAATGAGCAGTTCTTC; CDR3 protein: CASSLVGGGAVNEQFF
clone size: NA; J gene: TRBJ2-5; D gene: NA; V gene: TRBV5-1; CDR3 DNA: TGCGCCAGCAGCTTGAGGGACTGGAAAGAGACCCAGTACTTC; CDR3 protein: CASSLRDWKETQYF
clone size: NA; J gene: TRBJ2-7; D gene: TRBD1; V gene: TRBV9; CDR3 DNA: TGTGCCAGCAGCCTTGGACAGGGATACTACGAGCAGTACTTC; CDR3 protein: CASSLGQGYYEQYF
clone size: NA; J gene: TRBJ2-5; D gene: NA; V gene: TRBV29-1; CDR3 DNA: TGCAGCGTTGAGGGCCTTGGGACATCTGGGTTCGGAGAGACCCAGTACTTC; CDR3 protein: CSVEGLGTSGFGETQYF
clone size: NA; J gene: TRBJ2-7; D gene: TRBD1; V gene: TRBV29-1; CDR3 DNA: TGCAGCGTTAACCCGGGACAGGGTCCCTACGAGCAGTACTTC; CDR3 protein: CSVNPGQGPYEQYF
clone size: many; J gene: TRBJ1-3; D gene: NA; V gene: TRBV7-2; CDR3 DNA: TGTGCCAGCAGCTTCGGGTTTGGAAACACCATATATTTT; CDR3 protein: CASSFGFGNTIYF
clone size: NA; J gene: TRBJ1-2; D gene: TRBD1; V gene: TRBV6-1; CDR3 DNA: TGTGCCAGCAGTGGAATTACAGGGGAAAGGCGGTTCTATGGCTACACCTTC; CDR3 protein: CASSGITGERRFYGYTF
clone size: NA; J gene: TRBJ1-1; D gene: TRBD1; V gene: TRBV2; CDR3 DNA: TGTGCCAGCAGTGAAGCGCGAGGCAGGGGGAAAGCTTTCTTT; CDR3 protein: CASSEARGRGKAFF
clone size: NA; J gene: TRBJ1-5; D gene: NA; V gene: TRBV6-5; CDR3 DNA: TGTGCCAGCAGTTACAGGGTCCCCCAACTAGATCAGCCCCAGCATTTT; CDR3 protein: CASSYRVPQLDQPQHF